These 15 T cell receptor beta chains were sequenced from one sample in a study of T cell repertoires in cytomegalovirus infection. Their antigens are not known. One entry per CDR3 protein, called by TCRdb with MiXCR from the reads. The sample shows about 700,000 distinct CDR3 sequences, around a third of them seen only once. The sample consisted of cultured PBMCs, taken from culture after CMV antigen stimulation. The receptors here all came from a human donor in good health (CMV status not recorded). Some clones in this sample may be carry-over from other donors' samples.

This clonotype was picked up many times. The rearrangement joins TRBV7-2 to TRBJ1-2, with no clear D. Germline assignment: CDR1 SGHTA and CDR2 FQGNSA. The CDR3 consists of 17 residues. V lost 0 bases, J lost 4 bases, and 18 bases lay in between. In nucleotides, the CDR3 is TGTGCCAGCAGCTTAGCGGGAGGACCTCGAGGCATCTATGGCTACACCTTC. Residues: CASSLAGGPRGIYGYTF.

The rearrangement joins TRBV7-4 to TRBJ1-2, with D perhaps TRBD1 (6 bases). The CDR3 consists of 15 residues. The germline gives CDR1 SGHVT, CDR2 SQSDAQ. With 4 bases removed from V and 0 bases from J, the gap between germline ends came to 12 bases. This CDR3 is CASSSQGPSNYGYTF. In DNA form, the CDR3 reads TGTGCCAGCAGCTCACAGGGTCCCTCTAACTATGGCTACACCTTC.

This chain uses TRBV7-3 with TRBJ2-1; D tentatively reads TRBD1 or TRBD2 (5 bases each). Germline assignment: CDR1 SGHTA and CDR2 FQGTGA. V dropped 5 bases and J dropped 2 bases, with 19 bases sitting between them. There are 17 residues in the CDR3. This CDR3 reads CASSESGRRGAYNEQFF. The CDR3 nucleotides are TGTGCCAGCAGCGAATCGGGCCGTCGGGGCGCCTACAATGAGCAGTTCTTC.

The table lists this clonotype with a few counts. The chain has TRBV7-2 and TRBJ1-1; the D is unclear. Germline assignment: CDR1 SGHTA and CDR2 FQGNSA. V was cut by 3 bases and J by 4 bases, with 9 bases left in between. There are 13 residues in the CDR3. The CDR3 protein is CASSFIPGTEAFF. In DNA, the CDR3 is TGTGCCAGCAGCTTCATTCCGGGCACTGAAGCTTTCTTT.

This clonotype was seen a few times. This chain joins TRBV19 and TRBJ1-5, with D maybe TRBD1 (6 bases). Trimming removed 9 bases from V and 7 bases from J, with 13 bases in between. CDR3 length: 12 amino acids. Germline V gives CDR1 LNHDA, CDR2 SQIVND (reference sequence). The CDR3 coding sequence is TGTGCCAGCAGCATAGGGGGACAGCCCCAGCATTTT. Its protein product is CASSIGGQPQHF.

This clonotype was detected only a few times. The chain joins TRBV6-5 to TRBJ2-3, with D perhaps being TRBD1 or TRBD2 (5 bases each). V lost 0 bases, J lost 0 bases, and 16 bases lay in between. The CDR3 runs 18 residues. Germline V gives CDR1 MNHEY, CDR2 SVGAGI. CDR3 loop: CASSYSSLGTISTDTQYF. DNA of the CDR3: TGTGCCAGCAGTTACTCATCACTAGGGACCATTAGCACAGATACGCAGTATTTT.

This chain joins TRBV7-2 and TRBJ2-2; unclear D gene. This CDR3 has 17 amino acids. The V and J ends lost 5 bases and 8 bases respectively, with 24 bases between them. Looked up from germline, CDR1 is SGHTA and CDR2 is FQGNSA. CDR3 DNA sequence: TGTGCCAGCAGCCTATTGGACGGATTCCTCCAGGCTGGGGAGCTGTTTTTT. It translates to CASSLLDGFLQAGELFF.

This clonotype showed up many times. The CDR3 DNA follows: TGTGCCAGCAAATCCTCATACCGGGGATATGGCAATCAGCCCCAGCATTTT. This sequence encodes CASKSSYRGYGNQPQHF. This rearrangement joins TRBV6-1 to TRBJ1-5; D not resolved. V was shortened by 7 bases and J by 2 bases, with 21 bases between the two germline ends. This CDR3 is 17 amino acids long. Germline CDR1 and CDR2: MNHNS and SASEGT.

This clonotype came up a few times. For the CDR3, the DNA is TGTGCCATCAGTGAGTCGTTAGATCGGGGTTTCTACGAGCAGTACTTC. Amino acid sequence: CAISESLDRGFYEQYF. The V and J genes are TRBV10-3 and TRBJ2-7; weak D call: TRBD2 (5 bases). The ends were cut back, 0 bases at V and 3 bases at J, with 15 bases in the middle. Germline V gene data show CDR1 as ENHRY and CDR2 as SYGVKD. The CDR3 is made up of 16 amino acids.

This clonotype was seen a handful of times. The chain has TRBV20-1 and TRBJ2-1; 11 bases are shared with TRBD2. This CDR3 spans 17 amino acids. Trimming cost V 2 bases and J 0 bases; bases outside gene matches: 6. Germline V gives CDR1 DFQATT, CDR2 SNEGSKA (reference sequence). CDR3 DNA: TGCAGTGCTAGAACCCCTAGCGGGAGGAGCTCCTACAATGAGCAGTTCTTC. It codes for CSARTPSGRSSYNEQFF.

V is TRBV5-5 and J is TRBJ2-3, with a weak D call TRBD1 (5 bases). The germline gives CDR1 SGHKS, CDR2 YYEKEE (reference sequence). This CDR3 is built from 17 residues. V was trimmed by 1 base and J by 2 bases, leaving 17 bases between them. Here the CDR3 DNA reads TGTGCCAGCAGCTTGAGGGGCCCCAACGACAACACAGATACGCAGTATTTT. Protein product: CASSLRGPNDNTDTQYF.

This clonotype has more than one count but fewer than ten. This chain connects TRBV19 to TRBJ1-5, with D possibly TRBD1 on 6 matching bases. The V end lost 5 bases, the J end lost 4 bases, and 18 bases lay between the germline ends. Germline lookup yields CDR1 LNHDA and CDR2 SQIVND (reference sequence). The CDR3 loop spans 16 amino acids. The CDR3 is CASSFPGAGLNQPQHF. Here the CDR3 DNA reads TGTGCCAGTAGTTTCCCGGGGGCCGGGTTAAATCAGCCCCAGCATTTT. Looking up the rest from reference TRBV19 and TRBJ1-5 gives the full variable domain: DGGITQSPKYLFRKEGQNVTLSCEQNLNHDAMYWYRQDPGQGLRLIYYSQIVNDFQKGDIAEGYSVSREKKESFPLTVTSAQKNPTAFYLCASSFPGAGLNQPQHFGDGTRLSIL.

The rearrangement links TRBV12-5 to TRBJ2-5, with D unclear. The CDR3 is 16 residues long. Germline V gene sequence: CDR1 LGHNT, CDR2 FRNRAP. V was pared by 0 bases and J by 4 bases, with 15 bases between. The CDR3, as DNA: TGTGCTAGTGGTTTGGTACTGGGGATGATGGGAGAGACCCAGTACTTC. Amino acids: CASGLVLGMMGETQYF.

The CDR3 spells CASSFRVGPLRNSPLHF. CDR3 in DNA: TGTGCCAGCAGTTTCCGCGTCGGGCCCCTCAGGAATTCACCCCTCCACTTT. V and J are TRBV27 and TRBJ1-6; D is unresolved. The CDR3 extends over 17 amino acids. Trimming removed 3 bases from V and 7 bases from J, with 19 bases in between. Germline V gene data show CDR1 as MNHEY and CDR2 as SMNVEV (reference sequence).

The CDR3 is CASGRRDTEAFF. CDR3 nucleotide sequence: TGTGCCAGCGGACGAAGGGACACTGAAGCTTTCTTT. The chain couples TRBV19 to TRBJ1-1; D gene ambiguous. CDR1 and CDR2 (germline): LNHDA, SQIVND (reference sequence). V was cut by 9 bases and J by 3 bases, with 11 bases left in between. The CDR3 length is 12 residues. The whole variable domain, filled in from reference TRBV19 and TRBJ1-1, reads DGGITQSPKYLFRKEGQNVTLSCEQNLNHDAMYWYRQDPGQGLRLIYYSQIVNDFQKGDIAEGYSVSREKKESFPLTVTSAQKNPTAFYLCASGRRDTEAFFGQGTRLTVV.